These T cell receptor beta chains were read from a single sample in a study of blood T cells in healthy people across ages. TCRdb fed the 5' RACE reads into MiXCR, producing one record per CDR3 protein. The data show about 1.4 million distinct CDR3 sequences, approximately 59% seen once. The source material was blood. The receptor set was obtained from a man aged 18 to 29 in good health. The CDR3 runs from the conserved cysteine through the conserved F or W. The D gene is left open where the match is weak. Expanded clones get a size class; other rows say once, few or many, or leave the size out.

many | TRBJ2-1 | TRBV7-9 | . | TGTGCCAGCAGCCGTAGCGCCAATGAGCAGTTCTTC | CASSRSANEQFF
. | TRBJ2-1 | TRBV6-6 | TRBD2 | TGTGCCAGCAGTTACTCGGCTAGCGGGAGCAATGAGCAGTTCTTC | CASSYSASGSNEQFF
few | TRBJ1-1 | TRBV5-1 | . | TGTGCCAGCAGTTTGGAGGTTAGGACTGAAGCTTTCTTT | CASSLEVRTEAFF
once | TRBJ1-1 | TRBV3-1 | . | TGTGCCAGCAGCCAATACTCCACTGAAGCTTTCTTT | CASSQYSTEAFF
. | TRBJ1-1 | TRBV15 | . | TGTGCCACCAGCAGAGATTGGGGTTTTGGGGTTGAAGCTTTCTTT | CATSRDWGFGVEAFF
. | TRBJ2-7 | TRBV6-6 | TRBD1 | TGTGCCAGCAGCTCGCCCCGACAGGGGGCTAACTACGAGCAGTACTTC | CASSSPRQGANYEQYF
. | TRBJ2-7 | TRBV20-1 | . | TGCAGTGCTTCCGGGGAGAGCTACGAGCAGTACTTC | CSASGESYEQYF
. | TRBJ1-2 | TRBV5-5 | . | TGTGCCAGCAGCTTGAGCGGGGGGCGCAGCTATGGCTACACCTTC | CASSLSGGRSYGYTF
few | TRBJ2-2 | TRBV27 | TRBD2 | TGTGCCAGCAAAACCGGCGGGACTAGTGCGAACACCGGGGAGCTGTTTTTT | CASKTGGTSANTGELFF
. | TRBJ2-7 | TRBV7-9 | . | TGTGCCAGCAGCGCGTCGGTTCACTACGAGCAGTACTTC | CASSASVHYEQYF
. | TRBJ1-1 | TRBV4-1 | . | TGCGCCAGCAGCCCCAACCCGGGGGCCCTGGGGAACACTGAAGCTTTCTTT | CASSPNPGALGNTEAFF
. | TRBJ2-7 | TRBV7-2 | . | TGTGCCAGCAGCATCTCCGGGAGACTCTACGAGCAGTACTTC | CASSISGRLYEQYF
. | TRBJ1-1 | TRBV11-2 | . | TGTGCCAGCAGACCCGGTCTGGGGTCGACCACTGAAGCTTTCTTT | CASRPGLGSTTEAFF
. | TRBJ1-2 | TRBV28 | . | TGTGCCAGCAGGGGTGGGACAAGAGAACTTCCTAACTATGGCTACACCTTC | CASRGGTRELPNYGYTF
few | TRBJ2-7 | TRBV29-1 | . | TGCAGCGTTGAACAGAGGTACGAGCAGTACTTC | CSVEQRYEQYF
few | TRBJ2-5 | TRBV20-1 | TRBD1 | TGCAGTGCTTCTAGGACAGGGGGTCTAAAAGAGACCCAGTACTTC | CSASRTGGLKETQYF
. | TRBJ2-7 | TRBV20-1 | . | TGCAGTGCGCGATCAACACGGGACATGCCCTACGAGCAGTACTTC | CSARSTRDMPYEQYF
. | TRBJ2-1 | TRBV7-2 | TRBD2 | TGTGCCAGCAGCCTAGTCGTTAGCGGGGGGGCACGGGATGAGCAGTTCTTC | CASSLVVSGGARDEQFF
. | TRBJ2-7 | TRBV6-5 | TRBD2 | TGTGCCAGCAGTTACGACCCGGGAGGTAGCTCCTACAATGAGCAGTACTTC | CASSYDPGGSSYNEQYF
few | TRBJ2-7 | TRBV3-1 | . | TGTGCCAGCAGCCCGGAGTTCTCCTACGAGCAGTACTTC | CASSPEFSYEQYF
. | TRBJ1-2 | TRBV21-1 | . | TGTGCCAGCAGCAAAGATCGTGGCGACTATGGCTACACCTTC | CASSKDRGDYGYTF
. | TRBJ2-1 | TRBV20-1 | . | TGCAGTGCTAGAGATGTTTGGGGGCACTACAATGAGCAGTTCTTC | CSARDVWGHYNEQFF
. | TRBJ2-4 | TRBV11-2 | TRBD2 | TGTGCCAGTAGCTTAGTGGGAGGGTGGGAGCAGTACTTC | CASSLVGGWEQYF
. | TRBJ1-1 | TRBV10-3 | . | TGTGCCATCAGTGAGTTCGTCAGGGGATGGACTGAAGCTTTCTTT | CAISEFVRGWTEAFF
. | TRBJ1-1 | TRBV7-9 | . | TGTGCCAGCATCGGACTGAAGAACACTGAAGCTTTCTTT | CASIGLKNTEAFF
. | TRBJ2-7 | TRBV27 | . | TGTGCCAGCAGTTTAGGGGCAGGCGCTGGCTACGAGCAGTACTTC | CASSLGAGAGYEQYF
. | TRBJ1-6 | TRBV6-5 | . | TGTGCCAGCAGTTGGACAGTATTTTCACCCCTCCACTTT | CASSWTVFSPLHF
few | TRBJ1-4 | TRBV27 | TRBD1 | TGTGCCAGCAGTCTAGGGACAGCCGCAACTAATGAAAAACTGTTTTTT | CASSLGTAATNEKLFF
. | TRBJ2-7 | TRBV20-1 | . | TGCAGTGCTAGAGATATTTCATCGGCCGGACCCTACGAGCAGTACTTC | CSARDISSAGPYEQYF
. | TRBJ2-7 | TRBV27 | TRBD2 | TGTGCCAGCAGTTACGATGGGACTAGTATAAACGAGCAGTACTTC | CASSYDGTSINEQYF
few | TRBJ1-2 | TRBV29-1 | . | TGCAGCGTTGAAGAAACAGGAGCTAACTATGGCTACACCTTC | CSVEETGANYGYTF
. | TRBJ1-2 | TRBV5-6 | . | TGCGCCAGCAGCCGACCCGTTCAACAGGGAAACTATGGCTACACCTTC | CASSRPVQQGNYGYTF
. | TRBJ2-7 | TRBV7-9 | . | TGTGCCAGCAGCTTAATGGCAGACTCCTACGAGCAGTACTTC | CASSLMADSYEQYF
few | TRBJ2-4 | TRBV29-1 | . | TGCAGCGTACAAGACGGGTCCGGGGCCAAAAACATTCAGTACTTC | CSVQDGSGAKNIQYF
. | TRBJ2-3 | TRBV20-1 | . | TGCAGTGCTAGTGCCCGGGGGATACCAGATACGCAGTATTTT | CSASARGIPDTQYF
. | TRBJ1-5 | TRBV4-1 | . | TGCGCCAGCAGCCAACTCCTGGGGTCTTATCAGCCCCAGCATTTT | CASSQLLGSYQPQHF
once | TRBJ2-1 | TRBV2 | . | TGTGCCAGCAGTGAAGAGGGATTGAGCTCCTACAATGAGCAGTTCTTC | CASSEEGLSSYNEQFF
. | TRBJ1-1 | TRBV20-1 | . | TGCAGTGCCCCCGGACAGAGGGACACTGAAGCTTTCTTT | CSAPGQRDTEAFF
. | TRBJ2-1 | TRBV24-1 | . | TGTGCCACCAGGGATGGAAGTTATGAGCAGTTCTTC | CATRDGSYEQFF
. | TRBJ2-1 | TRBV29-1 | TRBD2 | TGCAGCGCGGGGGGTGGGGGGAGCCCCAACAATGAGCAGTTCTTC | CSAGGGGSPNNEQFF
. | TRBJ1-5 | TRBV29-1 | . | TGCAGCGTTGGTAAGGGGCTGGGGCAGCCCCAGCATTTT | CSVGKGLGQPQHF
few | TRBJ2-7 | TRBV20-1 | TRBD2 | TGCAGTGCTAGAGATCTAGCGGAGGAGCAGTACTTC | CSARDLAEEQYF
. | TRBJ2-7 | TRBV7-6 | . | TGTGCCAGCAGCTTACTGTCTACAGATGTCACCTACGAGCAGTACTTC | CASSLLSTDVTYEQYF
. | TRBJ1-3 | TRBV7-8 | TRBD1 | TGTGCCAGCAGCACACGACAGGGAACAGGAAACACCATATATTTT | CASSTRQGTGNTIYF
. | TRBJ2-7 | TRBV20-1 | . | TGCAGTGCTAGAGATACCTCCGAAGGACAGTCACTCTACGAGCAGTACTTC | CSARDTSEGQSLYEQYF
. | TRBJ2-5 | TRBV4-3 | TRBD1 | TGCGCCAGCAGCCAAGGACAGGGGGCCTTCCTATACCAAGAGACCCAGTACTTC | CASSQGQGAFLYQETQYF
once | TRBJ2-5 | TRBV21-1 | . | TGTGCCAGCAGCAAAGGGGGTAGGACAGAAGAGACCCAGTACTTC | CASSKGGRTEETQYF
. | TRBJ2-6 | TRBV6-2/TRBV6-3 | TRBD1 | TGTGCCAGCAGCCTCCGGGACAGGAGCTCTGGGGCCAACGTCCTGACTTTC | CASSLRDRSSGANVLTF
. | TRBJ2-7 | TRBV10-2 | TRBD2 | TGCGCCAGCAGTCCTCTTAGCGGGGATCTCTCCTACGAGCAGTACTTC | CASSPLSGDLSYEQYF
. | TRBJ2-4 | TRBV7-2 | TRBD1 | TGTGCCAGCAGCTTAGACCCTAGACAGGGGGACCTACTCAAAAACATTCAGTACTTC | CASSLDPRQGDLLKNIQYF
. | TRBJ2-5 | TRBV2 | . | TGTGCCAGCAGTTGGGACCTAAGAAAGACCCAGTACTTC | CASSWDLRKTQYF
. | TRBJ1-2 | TRBV6-1 | . | TGTGCCAGCAGATCCTCGGGCCATCCGACTGGCTACACCTTC | CASRSSGHPTGYTF
. | TRBJ2-7 | TRBV29-1 | . | TGCAGCGTTGATGACAGCTATTACGAGCAGTACTTC | CSVDDSYYEQYF
few | TRBJ2-7 | TRBV4-1 | . | TGCGCCAGCAGCTTTCGGGTTGGGTCCTACGAGCAGTACTTC | CASSFRVGSYEQYF
. | TRBJ2-7 | TRBV21-1 | . | TGTGCCAGCACCCATCGACAGGGGTACTCCTACGAGCAGTACTTC | CASTHRQGYSYEQYF